These 27 T cell receptor beta chains were all obtained from the same sample, sequenced in a study of radiotherapy plus CTLA-4 blockade in lung cancer. Assay used: immunoSEQ multiplex PCR; TCRdb lists only in-frame clones, some missing. The sample yields about 97,000 clones, 65% to 80% seen once. The sample in question was peripheral blood, obtained from a patient treated with radiotherapy plus ipilimumab. The receptors stem from a human donor with non-small cell lung cancer who had a partial response to radiotherapy plus ipilimumab. Some clones in this sample may be carry-over from other donors' samples.

V gene TRBV5-6 combines with J gene TRBJ2-7, with D possibly TRBD1 on 5 matching bases. Looked up from germline, CDR1 is SGHDT and CDR2 is YYEEEE. Deletions cut 4 bases from V and 0 bases from J, with 11 bases between. The CDR3 totals 14 residues. In DNA form, the CDR3 reads TGTGCCAGCAGCACCCGACAGAACTCCTACGAGCAGTACTTC. It is translated as CASSTRQNSYEQYF.

V and J are TRBV2 and TRBJ2-2; 11 bases map to TRBD2. The CDR3 loop spans 16 amino acids. Germline V gene lookup returns CDR1 SNHLY and CDR2 FYNNEI. V shed 6 bases, J shed 0 bases, and the junction held 3 bases outside the gene matches. The CDR3 loop reads CASSPLAGANTGELFF. The DNA of the CDR3 is TGTGCCAGCAGCCCACTAGCGGGGGCGAACACCGGGGAGCTGTTTTTT.

V is TRBV9 and J is TRBJ2-1; 9 bases match TRBD2. Germline V gene sequence: CDR1 SGDLS, CDR2 YYNGEE. J was trimmed by 3 bases and V by 5 bases; bases with no gene match: 6. The CDR3 runs to 15 residues. This chain's CDR3 is CASRGAGGNYNEQFF. CDR3 in DNA: TGTGCCAGCAGAGGAGCGGGGGGAAACTACAATGAGCAGTTCTTC.

This clone turned up a few times. This rearrangement joins TRBV5-1 to TRBJ2-5; D gene unclear. This CDR3 has 14 amino acids. Looked up from germline, CDR1 is SGHRS and CDR2 is YFSETQ. Trimming stripped 2 bases from V and 5 bases from J, with 13 bases between. CDR3 amino acids: CASSLPPTWETQYF. The CDR3 nucleotides are TGCGCCAGCAGCTTACCCCCCACTTGGGAGACCCAGTACTTC. Variable domain in full (rest from reference TRBV5-1 and TRBJ2-5): KAGVTQTPRYLIKTRGQQVTLSCSPISGHRSVSWYQQTPGQGLQFLFEYFSETQRNKGNFPGRFSGRQFSNSRSEMNVSTLELGDSALYLCASSLPPTWETQYFGPGTRLLVL.

This clone was observed a single time. This chain joins TRBV11-2 and TRBJ2-1; D unclear. Germline CDR1 is SGHAT and CDR2 is FQNNGV. CDR3 length equals 11 residues. Trimming removed 1 base at V and 10 bases at J, with 5 bases between. In DNA form, the CDR3 reads TGTGCCAGCAGCTTAGGCCTAGAGCAGTTCTTC. It is translated as CASSLGLEQFF.

The rearrangement uses TRBV2 and TRBJ1-5, with TRBD1 as a possible D gene (6 bases). The germline gives CDR1 SNHLY, CDR2 FYNNEI. The CDR3 loop spans 14 amino acids. V lost 5 bases and J lost 5, with 13 bases in between. This chain's CDR3 is CASSNSNRDQPQHF. CDR3 DNA sequence: TGTGCCAGCAGTAATTCGAACAGGGATCAGCCCCAGCATTTT.

J is TRBJ1-2 and V is TRBV10-2; weak D call: TRBD1 (6 bases). Trimming cost V 6 bases and J 4 bases, with 21 bases left between them. CDR3 size: 16 residues. Germline V CDR1 and CDR2: WSHSY, SAAADI. CDR3 residues: CASSTRSQQGPYGYTF. The CDR3 nucleotides read TGCGCCAGCAGCACCAGATCGCAACAGGGTCCCTATGGCTACACCTTC.

This clone was seen repeatedly, ten times or more. The V call is TRBV19, the J call TRBJ1-5; TRBD1 matches 10 bases. The germline V gene has CDR1 LNHDA and CDR2 SQIVND (reference sequence). The junction had 11 bases not matched to a gene; V was cut back by 7 bases and J by 2 bases. The CDR3 runs to 17 residues. This CDR3 is CASTFLRDRGGNQPQHF. The CDR3 region has the DNA TGTGCCAGTACGTTTCTCCGGGACAGGGGAGGCAATCAGCCCCAGCATTTT.

The chain joins TRBV6-1 to TRBJ2-5; possible D gene TRBD2, 6 bases. The CDR3 has 15 residues. V lost 5 bases to trimming and J lost 4 bases, with 17 bases between them. Looked up from germline, CDR1 is MNHNS and CDR2 is SASEGT. This chain's CDR3 is CASSPLLGGGETQYF. Here the CDR3 DNA reads TGTGCCAGCAGTCCCCTGTTGGGGGGAGGAGAGACCCAGTACTTC.

This sequence joins TRBV19 and TRBJ2-3, with D possibly matching TRBD2 (7 bases). The V end was cut by 8 bases, the J end by 5 bases, with 17 bases between. Germline-derived CDR1 and CDR2 are LNHDA and SQIVND (reference sequence). CDR3 length equals 14 residues. CDR3 bases: TGTGCCAGTTCCCTGGCGGGGGCAGAAGATACGCAGTATTTT. The encoded protein is CASSLAGAEDTQYF.

This clone was seen only a few times. The rearrangement uses TRBV14 and TRBJ2-7; the match to TRBD2 covers 7 bases. V was clipped by 4 bases and J by 1 base; unmatched bases: 7. The germline V gene has CDR1 SGHDN and CDR2 FVKESK. The CDR3 length is 15 residues. CDR3 region: CASSRGGGGSYEQYF. CDR3 coding DNA: TGTGCCAGCAGCCGGGGCGGCGGGGGATCCTACGAGCAGTACTTC.

The chain is built from TRBV4-1 and TRBJ2-5; 7 nucleotides agree with TRBD2. The CDR3 extends over 14 amino acids. V gave up 4 bases and J gave up 7 bases; unmatched junction bases: 9. The germline V gene has CDR1 MGHRA and CDR2 YSYEKL. This CDR3 is CASSLYAGEGTQYF. The CDR3 nucleotides read TGCGCCAGCAGCCTCTACGCGGGGGAAGGGACCCAGTACTTC.

The genes are TRBV28 and TRBJ2-3, with TRBD2 matching 9 bases. V lost 2 bases and J lost 4; bases outside the gene matches: 10. The CDR3 extends over 17 amino acids. In germline, CDR1 is MDHEN, CDR2 SYDVKM. The CDR3 coding sequence is TGTGCCAGCAGTTTAGGCTTGGGCGGGGGGGCTGCAGATACGCAGTATTTT. It yields the protein CASSLGLGGGAADTQYF.

The chain combines TRBV9 with TRBJ2-1; 9 bases are shared with TRBD2. CDR1 and CDR2 from the germline V gene are SGDLS and YYNGEE. V shed 2 bases, J shed 1 base, and the junction held 10 bases outside the gene matches. The CDR3 sequence is 18 residues long. The CDR3 loop is CASSVGSGRKSSYNEQFF. DNA of the CDR3: TGTGCCAGCAGCGTCGGTAGCGGGAGAAAGTCTTCCTACAATGAGCAGTTCTTC.

The chain couples TRBV30 to TRBJ2-7, with a possible D match to TRBD2 (5 bases). The germline V gene has CDR1 GTSNPN and CDR2 SVGIG (reference sequence). The germline V and J ends were trimmed by 4 bases and 2 bases, with 9 bases remaining between them. The CDR3 sequence is 12 residues long. CDR3 sequence reads: CAWNRETYEQYF. The CDR3 nucleotides read TGTGCCTGGAACCGGGAAACCTACGAGCAGTACTTC. The full variable domain, rest sourced from reference TRBV30 and TRBJ2-7, is SQTIHQWPATLVQPVGSPLSLECTVEGTSNPNLYWYRQAAGRGLQLLFYSVGIGQISSEVPQNLSASRPQDRQFILSSKKLLLSDSGFYLCAWNRETYEQYFGPGTRLTVT.

DNA for the CDR3: TGTGCCAGCAGCCAAGTTAGGGGAGCTAGCGGGGCATCAGATACGCAGTATTTT. It is translated as CASSQVRGASGASDTQYF. The chain carries TRBV4-2 and TRBJ2-3, with 9 positions matching TRBD2. Germline V gives CDR1 LGHNA, CDR2 YNFKEQ. The V gene end was trimmed by 1 base and the J gene end by 4 bases; junction bases not matched to a gene: 12. This CDR3 has 18 amino acids.

This chain links TRBV28 with TRBJ1-6; D unclear. The CDR3 totals 13 residues. The germline V gene encodes CDR1 MDHEN and CDR2 SYDVKM. V lost 5 bases, J lost 6 bases, and 8 bases lay in between. CDR3: CASSRGLNSPLHF. CDR3 nucleotide sequence: TGTGCCAGCAGTCGTGGCCTTAATTCACCCCTCCACTTT.

Remarks on this clone: The germline gene is not matched at one end of the junction; a read error may be the cause. CDR3 in amino acids: CASSLWVRGSNTEAFF. The CDR3 bases are TGTGCCAGCAGTCTATGGGTACGGGGATCGAACACTGAAGCTTTCTTT. The chain links TRBV28 to TRBJ1-1, with D unresolved. The V gene's germline CDR1 is MDHEN and CDR2 SYDVKM. The CDR3 totals 16 residues.

The CDR3 region has the DNA TGTGCCTGGAGGGAGTACGGGTCTAGGGAGACCCAGTACTTC. Its translation is CAWREYGSRETQYF. The chain links TRBV30 to TRBJ2-5; D not resolved. Germline V gene lookup returns CDR1 GTSNPN and CDR2 SVGIG (reference sequence). Trimming left V 3 bases short and J 5 bases short, with 16 bases between. The CDR3 has 14 residues. Looking up the rest from reference TRBV30 and TRBJ2-5 gives the full variable domain: SQTIHQWPATLVQPVGSPLSLECTVEGTSNPNLYWYRQAAGRGLQLLFYSVGIGQISSEVPQNLSASRPQDRQFILSSKKLLLSDSGFYLCAWREYGSRETQYFGPGTRLLVL.

The chain carries TRBV25-1 and TRBJ2-7, with TRBD1 matching 11 bases. Germline V gives CDR1 MGHDK, CDR2 SYGVNS. Trimming at V came to 6 bases and at J to 2 bases, leaving 6 bases not matched to a gene. CDR3 length: 15 residues. CDR3 loop: CASRPGTGGTYEQYF. The CDR3 DNA sequence: TGTGCCAGCAGGCCTGGGACAGGGGGAACCTACGAGCAGTACTTC.

The chain employs TRBV9 and TRBJ1-1; maybe TRBD1 (5 bases). This CDR3 is built from 13 residues. The V gene's germline CDR1 is SGDLS and CDR2 YYNGEE. V lost 2 bases to trimming and J lost 4 bases, with 9 bases between them. CDR3 nucleotides: TGTGCCAGCAGCGTTGGGGGGATCACTGAAGCTTTCTTT. Translated, it gives CASSVGGITEAFF. The entire variable domain, with the rest obtained from reference TRBV9 and TRBJ1-1, is as follows: DSGVTQTPKHLITATGQRVTLRCSPRSGDLSVYWYQQSLDQGLQFLIQYYNGEERAKGNILERFSAQQFPDLHSELNLSSLELGDSALYFCASSVGGITEAFFGQGTRLTVV.

The chain uses TRBV5-1 and TRBJ2-3, with 9 positions matching TRBD2. Germline V CDR1 and CDR2: SGHRS, YFSETQ. Losses at the gene ends were 3 bases for V and 0 bases for J; bases not matched to a gene: 5. The CDR3 is 16 amino acids. The CDR3 reads CASSYLTSGSTDTQYF. The CDR3 bases are TGCGCCAGCAGCTACCTGACTAGCGGAAGCACAGATACGCAGTATTTT.

This chain joins TRBV7-6 and TRBJ2-3; D ambiguous. The CDR3 consists of 15 residues. V was shortened by 1 base and J by 1 base, with 9 bases between the two germline ends. Germline V CDR1 and CDR2: SGHVS, FNYEAQ. CDR3 amino acids: CASSLDGLGTDTQYF. In DNA form, the CDR3 reads TGTGCCAGCAGCTTAGATGGGCTGGGCACAGATACGCAGTATTTT.

The genes are TRBV10-2 and TRBJ2-1; maybe TRBD2 (5 bases). V lost 9 bases, J lost 0 bases, and 9 bases lay in between. This CDR3 has 13 amino acids. Germline V gene sequence: CDR1 WSHSY, CDR2 SAAADI. The DNA for the CDR3 is TGCGCCAGTAACCGGGACTCCTACAATGAGCAGTTCTTC. This gives the protein CASNRDSYNEQFF.

This clone was counted only a few times. The rearrangement uses TRBV7-2 and TRBJ2-7, with 7 bases fitting TRBD1. The CDR3 contains 15 residues. CDR1 and CDR2 (germline): SGHTA, FQGNSA. V trimming: 5 bases; J trimming: 1 base; junction bases outside the gene matches: 8. CDR3 coding DNA: TGTGCCAGCAGCCAAGACAGGGCCCTATCCTACGAGCAGTACTTC. Translating it yields CASSQDRALSYEQYF.

This clone was seen a few times. The rearrangement joins TRBV7-9 to TRBJ2-7, with TRBD2 matching over 7 bases. The CDR3 runs to 14 residues. J was trimmed by 5 bases and V by 3 bases; bases with no gene match: 7. The V gene's germline CDR1 is SEHNR and CDR2 FQNEAQ (reference sequence). The CDR3 coding sequence is TGTGCCAGCAGCTTGGCACGGGCGGGAGACGAGCAGTACTTC. Translating it yields CASSLARAGDEQYF.

Points on this clone: The junction differs from germline at one of its ends, possibly a read error. The chain is built from TRBV6-5 and TRBJ2-7; no firm D call. The CDR3 runs to 13 residues. Germline V gene lookup returns CDR1 MNHEY and CDR2 SVGAGI. The CDR3 bases are TGTGCCAGCAGTTACAGACCCAACTACGGGCAGTACTTC. The encoded protein is CASSYRPNYGQYF.